Described below is a single T cell receptor beta chain sequence and its context. Germline trimming cut 3 bases from V and 8 bases from J; bases unmatched to any gene: 22. There are 19 residues in the CDR3. Germline V gene sequence: CDR1 SGHAT, CDR2 FQNNGV. The sample belongs to a study of identical twins. TCRdb called the 5' RACE reads again in MiXCR, with one record for every CDR3 protein. The sample yields hundreds of thousands of distinct CDR3 sequences, 6% to 8.5% seen once. The same specimen was also included in a second study, on yellow fever vaccine responses in identical twins.

The receptor's source is a woman aged 18-29 years in good health. The material sequenced was CD8+ T cells sorted from blood. This chain links TRBV11-2 with TRBJ2-1; 7 nucleotides line up with TRBD2. The CDR3 sequence is CASSFLSVTSVRSSDEQFF. CDR3 nucleotides: TGTGCCAGCAGCTTTTTGTCGGTAACTAGCGTTAGGTCAAGCGATGAGCAGTTCTTC.